The source of this TCR beta chain is a study of TIL therapy for anti-PD-1-resistant metastatic lung cancer. Described time point: pre-treatment sample, taken before nivolumab and TIL therapy. The tumor samples were excised metastases, mostly pleural nodules or supraclavicular lymph nodes. Per germline, CDR1 LNHDA and CDR2 SQIVND (reference sequence). The CDR3 length is 13 residues. The V end lost 7 bases, the J end lost 4 bases, and 13 bases lay between the germline ends. About this clone: The antigen remains unidentified.

Study results and limitations: Many TIL product clones were absent from baseline tumor, suggesting clonal contraction.

Sequencing used immunoSEQ v3. Method: immunoSEQ multiplex PCR; TCRdb's copy keeps in-frame clones and lacks some. The sample has approximately 2,100 clones; 70% to 90% are singletons. This chain uses TRBV19 with TRBJ1-2; D not resolved. This TCR was recovered from a person aged 25 to 80 with non-small cell lung cancer. The sample was tumor tissue, taken at baseline. The CDR3 DNA reads as TGTGCCAGTACCTTAACATCGGGCTATGGCTACACCTTC. Its translation is CASTLTSGYGYTF.